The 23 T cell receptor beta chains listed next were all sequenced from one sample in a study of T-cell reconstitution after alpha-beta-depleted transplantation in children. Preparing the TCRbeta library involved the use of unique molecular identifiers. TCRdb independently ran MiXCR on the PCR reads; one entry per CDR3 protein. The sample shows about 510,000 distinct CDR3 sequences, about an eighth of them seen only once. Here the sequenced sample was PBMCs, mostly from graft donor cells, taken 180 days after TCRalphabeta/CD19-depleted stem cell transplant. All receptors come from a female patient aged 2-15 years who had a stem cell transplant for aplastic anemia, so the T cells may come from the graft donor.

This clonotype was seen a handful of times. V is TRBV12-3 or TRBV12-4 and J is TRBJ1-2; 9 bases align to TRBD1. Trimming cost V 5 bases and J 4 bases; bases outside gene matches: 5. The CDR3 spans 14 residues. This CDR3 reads CASSPQTGGYGYTF. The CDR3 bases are TGTGCCAGCAGTCCCCAGACAGGGGGCTATGGCTACACCTTC.

CDR3 bases: TGTGCTAGTGGTTTGGACGGGGAGGAGACCCAGTACTTC. Amino acids: CASGLDGEETQYF. This sequence joins TRBV12-5 and TRBJ2-5, with a weak D call TRBD2 (5 bases). The germline V gene encodes CDR1 LGHNT and CDR2 FRNRAP. The CDR3 consists of 13 residues. Trimming left V 1 base short and J 5 bases short, with 8 bases between. The full variable domain, with the rest looked up from reference TRBV12-5 and TRBJ2-5, is DARVTQTPRHKVTEMGQEVTMRCQPILGHNTVFWYRQTMMQGLELLAYFRNRAPLDDSGMPKDRFSAEMPDATLATLKIQPSEPRDSAVYFCASGLDGEETQYFGPGTRLLVL.

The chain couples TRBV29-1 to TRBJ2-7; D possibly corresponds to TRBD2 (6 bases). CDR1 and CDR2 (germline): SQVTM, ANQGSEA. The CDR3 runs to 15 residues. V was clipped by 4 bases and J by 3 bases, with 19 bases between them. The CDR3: CSVALRDGLNYEQYF. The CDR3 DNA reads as TGCAGCGTTGCCCTACGGGACGGACTAAACTACGAGCAGTACTTC.

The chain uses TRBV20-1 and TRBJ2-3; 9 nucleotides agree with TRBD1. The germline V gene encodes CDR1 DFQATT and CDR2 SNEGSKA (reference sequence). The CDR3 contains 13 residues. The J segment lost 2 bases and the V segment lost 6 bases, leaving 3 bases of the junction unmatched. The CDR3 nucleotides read TGCAGTGCCCTACAGGGGGCCACAGATACGCAGTATTTT. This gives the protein CSALQGATDTQYF.

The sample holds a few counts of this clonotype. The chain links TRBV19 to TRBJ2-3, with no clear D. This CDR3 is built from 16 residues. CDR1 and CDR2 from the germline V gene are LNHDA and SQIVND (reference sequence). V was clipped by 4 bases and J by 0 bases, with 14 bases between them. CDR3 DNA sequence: TGTGCCAGTAGTAGGCCGATCTCCGGGAGCACAGATACGCAGTATTTT. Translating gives CASSRPISGSTDTQYF.

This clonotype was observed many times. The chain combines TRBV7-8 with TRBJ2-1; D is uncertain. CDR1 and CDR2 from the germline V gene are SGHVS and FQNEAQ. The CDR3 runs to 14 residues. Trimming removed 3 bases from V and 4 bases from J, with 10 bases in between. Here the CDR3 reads CASSFPDTYNEQFF. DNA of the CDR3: TGTGCCAGCAGCTTCCCCGACACTTACAATGAGCAGTTCTTC.

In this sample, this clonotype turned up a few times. CDR3 DNA: TGTGCCAGCAGCGTATCAACCTCTTCCACTGAAGCTTTCTTT. Translation gives CASSVSTSSTEAFF. This chain joins TRBV9 and TRBJ1-1; no reliable D call. Germline CDR1 is SGDLS and CDR2 is YYNGEE. V was clipped by 1 base and J by 4 bases, with 11 bases between them. The CDR3 sequence is 14 residues long.

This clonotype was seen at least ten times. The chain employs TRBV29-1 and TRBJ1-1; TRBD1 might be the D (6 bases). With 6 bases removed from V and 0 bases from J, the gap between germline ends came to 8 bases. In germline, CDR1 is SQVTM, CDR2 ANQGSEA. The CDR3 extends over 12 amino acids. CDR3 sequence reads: CSVGQMNTEAFF. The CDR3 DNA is TGCAGCGTGGGACAAATGAACACTGAAGCTTTCTTT.

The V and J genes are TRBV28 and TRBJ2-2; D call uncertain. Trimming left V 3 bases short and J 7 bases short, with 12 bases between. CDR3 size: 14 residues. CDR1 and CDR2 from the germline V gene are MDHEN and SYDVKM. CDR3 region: CASSLVKPLGELFF. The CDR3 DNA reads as TGTGCCAGCAGTTTGGTCAAGCCTCTCGGGGAGCTGTTTTTT.

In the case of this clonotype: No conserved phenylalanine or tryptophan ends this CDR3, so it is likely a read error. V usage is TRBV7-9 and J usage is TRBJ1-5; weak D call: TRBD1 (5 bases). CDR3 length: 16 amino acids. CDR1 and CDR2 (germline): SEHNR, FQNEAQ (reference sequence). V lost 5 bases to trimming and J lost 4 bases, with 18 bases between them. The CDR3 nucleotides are TGTGCCAGCAGCGCAACGCAGCGACAGCCGAATCAGCCCCAGCATTTG. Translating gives CASSATQRQPNQPQHL.

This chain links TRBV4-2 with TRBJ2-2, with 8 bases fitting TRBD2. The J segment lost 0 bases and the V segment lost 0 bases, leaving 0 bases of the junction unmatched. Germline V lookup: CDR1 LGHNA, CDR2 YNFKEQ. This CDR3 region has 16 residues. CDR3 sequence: CASSQELAANTGELFF. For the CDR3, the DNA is TGTGCCAGCAGCCAAGAACTAGCGGCGAACACCGGGGAGCTGTTTTTT.

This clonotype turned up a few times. CDR3 nucleotides: TGCGCCAGCAGCGGGGTTTACGAGGGGCTAGAGACCCAGTACTTC. It translates to CASSGVYEGLETQYF. The V and J genes are TRBV5-1 and TRBJ2-5; D could derive from TRBD1 or TRBD2 (5 bases each). The CDR3 length is 15 residues. Trimming pared 4 bases from V and 4 bases from J, leaving 17 bases between. Germline V lookup: CDR1 SGHRS, CDR2 YFSETQ.

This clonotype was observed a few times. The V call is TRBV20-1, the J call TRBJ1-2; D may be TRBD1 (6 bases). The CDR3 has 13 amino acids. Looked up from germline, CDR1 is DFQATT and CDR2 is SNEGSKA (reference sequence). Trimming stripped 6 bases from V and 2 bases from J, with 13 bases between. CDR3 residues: CSALTTGNYGYTF. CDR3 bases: TGCAGTGCCCTCACTACAGGGAACTATGGCTACACCTTC.

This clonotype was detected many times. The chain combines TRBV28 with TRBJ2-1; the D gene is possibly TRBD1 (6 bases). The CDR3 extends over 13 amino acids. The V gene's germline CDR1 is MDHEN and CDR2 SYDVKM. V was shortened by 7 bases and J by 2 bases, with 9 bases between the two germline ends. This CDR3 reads CASTGDAYNEQFF. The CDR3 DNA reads TGTGCCAGCACAGGGGACGCCTACAATGAGCAGTTCTTC.

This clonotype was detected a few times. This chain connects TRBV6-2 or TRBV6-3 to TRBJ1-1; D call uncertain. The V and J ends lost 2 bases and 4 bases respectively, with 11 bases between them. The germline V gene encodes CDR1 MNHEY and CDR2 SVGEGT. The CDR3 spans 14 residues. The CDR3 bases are TGTGCCAGCAGTTACGTGGGGTGGTTCACTGAAGCTTTCTTT. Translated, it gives CASSYVGWFTEAFF.

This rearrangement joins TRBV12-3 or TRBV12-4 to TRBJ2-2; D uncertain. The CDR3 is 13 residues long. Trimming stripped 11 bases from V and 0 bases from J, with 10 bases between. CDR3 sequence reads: CAGSNTNTGELFF. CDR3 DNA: TGTGCCGGTTCAAACACGAACACCGGGGAGCTGTTTTTT.

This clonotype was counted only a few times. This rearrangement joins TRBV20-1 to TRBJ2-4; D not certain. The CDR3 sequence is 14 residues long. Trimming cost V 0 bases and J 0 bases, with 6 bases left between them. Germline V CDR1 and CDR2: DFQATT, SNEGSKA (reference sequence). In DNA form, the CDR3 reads TGCAGTGCTAGAGAGATCTTAGCCAAAAACATTCAGTACTTC. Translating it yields CSAREILAKNIQYF.

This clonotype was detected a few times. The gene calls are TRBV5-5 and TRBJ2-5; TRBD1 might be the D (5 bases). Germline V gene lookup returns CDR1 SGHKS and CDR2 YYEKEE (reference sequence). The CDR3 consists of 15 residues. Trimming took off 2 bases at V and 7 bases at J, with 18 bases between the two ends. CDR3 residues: CASSFRPGPSGTQYF. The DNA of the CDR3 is TGTGCCAGCAGCTTCCGTCCAGGGCCTTCGGGGACCCAGTACTTC.

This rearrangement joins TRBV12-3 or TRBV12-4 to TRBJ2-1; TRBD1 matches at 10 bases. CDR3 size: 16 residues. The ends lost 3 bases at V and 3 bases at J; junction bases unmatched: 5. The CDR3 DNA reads TGTGCCAGCAGTTTGGGGACAGGGGCATACTACAATGAGCAGTTCTTC. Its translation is CASSLGTGAYYNEQFF.

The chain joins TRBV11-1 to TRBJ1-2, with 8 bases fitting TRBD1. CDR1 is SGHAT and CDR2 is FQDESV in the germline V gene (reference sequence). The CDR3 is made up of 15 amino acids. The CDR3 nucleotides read TGTATGTTCCTTGAGTGGCAGGGGGCTGGCGATGGCTACACCTTC. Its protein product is CMFLEWQGAGDGYTF. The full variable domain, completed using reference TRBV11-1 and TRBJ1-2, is EAEVAQSPRYKITEKSQAVAFWCDPISGHATLYWYRQILGQGPELLVQFQDESVVDDSQLPKDRFSAERLKGVDSTLKIQPAELGDSAMYLCMFLEWQGAGDGYTFGSGTRLTVV.

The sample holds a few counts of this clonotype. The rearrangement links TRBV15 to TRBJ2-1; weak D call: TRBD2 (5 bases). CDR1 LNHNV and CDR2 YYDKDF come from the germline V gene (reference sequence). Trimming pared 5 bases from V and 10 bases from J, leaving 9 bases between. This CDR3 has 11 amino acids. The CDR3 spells CATSVSDEQFF. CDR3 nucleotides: TGTGCCACCAGCGTTAGCGACGAGCAGTTCTTC.

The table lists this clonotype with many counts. Here the CDR3 DNA reads TGCAGTGCTAGCCCCAGGGGAACAGATACGCAGTATTTT. It translates to CSASPRGTDTQYF. The chain joins TRBV20-1 to TRBJ2-3; D possibly corresponds to TRBD1 (6 bases). Germline CDR1 DFQATT, CDR2 SNEGSKA (reference sequence). Trimming removed 3 bases at V and 3 bases at J, with 10 bases between. The CDR3 runs 13 residues.

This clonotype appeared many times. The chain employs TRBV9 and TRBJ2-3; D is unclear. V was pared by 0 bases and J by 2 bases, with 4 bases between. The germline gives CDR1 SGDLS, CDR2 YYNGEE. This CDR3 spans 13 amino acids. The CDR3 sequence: CASSVGTTDTQYF. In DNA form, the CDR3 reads TGTGCCAGCAGCGTAGGGACCACAGATACGCAGTATTTT.